The entry below describes one T cell receptor (beta chain). Scientists recovered RNA and DNA together from around 20-30 mg of unsorted bulk tissue. The data derive from a study of tumor-infiltrating lymphocytes in primary liver carcinoma. Looking at the study overall: These patients were men and women whose ages were 30 to 69 years.

CDR1 MNHEY and CDR2 SVGEGT come from the germline V gene. The V segment lost 6 bases and the J segment 13 bases; nucleotides outside the gene matches: 12. The CDR3 extends over 13 amino acids. With a constant-region primer, TCR beta cDNA was made from 450 to 650 ng of total RNA. Three nested multiplex PCR rounds of slightly modified ARM-PCR generated TCR beta libraries. The first two PCR rounds used TRBV1-TRBV30 primers with a Cbeta primer, around 10 cycles each. TCRdb reprocessed the multiplex PCR reads via MiXCR and lists one record per CDR3 protein. The data contain under 30,000 distinct CDR3 sequences, approximately 78% of them seen just once; the ten biggest clones take up approximately 45%.

The V gene is TRBV6-2 or TRBV6-3, the J gene TRBJ2-1, with TRBD2 identical over 7 bases. Material for sequencing was liver tumor tissue from sampling region 3. Subset described: tumor region T3, left-lateral pole. This clonotype was obtained from a man in his forties with primary liver carcinoma and hepatitis B virus infection. CDR3: CASRTSRRVGQFF. The CDR3 bases are TGTGCCAGCAGGACTAGCAGGAGGGTCGGACAGTTCTTC.